These 31 T cell receptor beta chains originate from one sample sequenced in a study of T-cell memory formation after mild COVID-19. MiXCR was run by TCRdb on the 5' RACE reads, yielding one entry per CDR3 protein. Counted here are 450,000 or so distinct CDR3 sequences, 15% to 25% occurring once; the ten biggest clones make up 8.4%. The specimen was PBMCs or a T cell subset sorted from them (not recorded which). These receptors came from an adult woman who had mild COVID-19 (a few samples of this study predate the infection). Cell type and time point are not known.

The rearrangement uses TRBV9 and TRBJ2-7, with 7 bases aligning to TRBD1. This CDR3 is 15 amino acids long. V shed 0 bases and J 3 bases; nucleotides not matched to a gene: 6. Germline CDR1 reads SGDLS; CDR2 reads YYNGEE. The CDR3 DNA reads as TGTGCCAGCAGCGTAGGGACAGGAGTCTTCTACGAGCAGTACTTC. Translated, it gives CASSVGTGVFYEQYF.

In its sample, this clonotype was seen a few times. The chain has TRBV6-2 or TRBV6-3 and TRBJ2-1, with D perhaps TRBD2 (6 bases). Trimming removed 10 bases at V and 4 bases at J, with 14 bases between. Germline CDR1 reads MNHEY; CDR2 reads SVGEGT. There are 13 residues in the CDR3. The CDR3 bases are TGTGCCACCAGGGACTCTTCTTACAATGAGCAGTTCTTC. It specifies CATRDSSYNEQFF.

V usage is TRBV12-3 or TRBV12-4 and J usage is TRBJ1-1, with TRBD1 matching 7 bases. The CDR3 spans 16 residues. The V gene end was trimmed by 5 bases and the J gene end by 0 bases; junction bases not matched to a gene: 9. The CDR3 spells CASSPGQNRMNTEAFF. DNA for the CDR3: TGTGCCAGCAGTCCGGGACAGAATAGGATGAACACTGAAGCTTTCTTT.

This clonotype was seen many times. This sequence joins TRBV7-8 and TRBJ2-3; D perhaps matches TRBD2 (5 bases). Trimming removed 5 bases from V and 0 bases from J, with 18 bases in between. Per the germline V gene, CDR1 is SGHVS and CDR2 is FQNEAQ. There are 17 residues in the CDR3. CDR3 protein: CASSPSEDPMSTDTQYF. The CDR3 DNA follows: TGTGCCAGCAGCCCCTCGGAGGACCCAATGAGCACAGATACGCAGTATTTT.

This clonotype was counted many times. The chain combines TRBV20-1 with TRBJ1-1; D not resolved. Trimming shortened V by 5 bases and J by 1 base, and 11 bases separated the two germline ends. The CDR3 totals 13 residues. The germline gives CDR1 DFQATT, CDR2 SNEGSKA (reference sequence). CDR3 residues: CSARHQPNTEAFF. The CDR3 DNA sequence: TGCAGTGCTCGACACCAGCCGAACACTGAAGCTTTCTTT.

This chain connects TRBV7-3 to TRBJ2-1; 11 bases are shared with TRBD2. V shed 5 bases and J 8 bases; nucleotides not matched to a gene: 8. This CDR3 has 15 residues. Per the germline V gene, CDR1 is SGHTA and CDR2 is FQGTGA. CDR3 sequence reads: CASSLIAGGLDEQFF. CDR3 DNA sequence: TGTGCCAGCAGCCTAATAGCGGGGGGGCTAGATGAGCAGTTCTTC. The whole variable domain, remainder taken from reference TRBV7-3 and TRBJ2-1, is GAGVSQTPSNKVTEKGKYVELRCDPISGHTALYWYRQSLGQGPEFLIYFQGTGAADDSGLPNDRFFAVRPEGSVSTLKIQRTERGDSAVYLCASSLIAGGLDEQFFGPGTRLTVL.

This clonotype occurred a few times. The rearrangement uses TRBV14 and TRBJ1-2; no clear D gene. Germline V gene data show CDR1 as SGHDN and CDR2 as FVKESK. V lost 5 bases, J lost 4 bases, and 11 bases lay in between. The CDR3 totals 13 residues. The CDR3 loop is CASSNTAAYGYTF. The CDR3 DNA follows: TGTGCCAGCAGCAATACGGCAGCCTATGGCTACACCTTC.

The rearrangement joins TRBV9 to TRBJ1-2, with TRBD1 matching 9 bases. Germline trimming cut 7 bases from V and 4 bases from J; bases unmatched to any gene: 14. The CDR3 covers 16 residues. Per the germline V gene, CDR1 is SGDLS and CDR2 is YYNGEE. CDR3 in amino acids: CASSGDRDGDGYGYTF. DNA of the CDR3: TGTGCCAGCTCGGGGGACAGGGATGGGGACGGCTATGGCTACACCTTC.

The V and J genes are TRBV24-1 and TRBJ2-3; possible D gene TRBD1, 6 bases. Per germline, CDR1 KGHDR and CDR2 SFDVKD. The CDR3 is 16 amino acids. Deletions cut 4 bases from V and 8 bases from J, with 21 bases between. CDR3 amino acids: CATSDGQYTRSGTQYF. CDR3 DNA: TGTGCCACCAGTGACGGACAGTACACCAGGTCCGGTACGCAGTATTTT.

The chain joins TRBV6-5 to TRBJ2-1; D unclear. There are 18 residues in the CDR3. Germline values: CDR1 MNHEY, CDR2 SVGAGI. Trimming took 5 bases from V and 0 from J, leaving 20 bases between them. CDR3 nucleotide sequence: TGTGCCAGCAGTGCTGCAGCGTATAGGGCGAGCTCCTACAATGAGCAGTTCTTC. Protein sequence: CASSAAAYRASSYNEQFF.

The V call is TRBV5-1, the J call TRBJ1-5; the match to TRBD1 covers 10 bases. This CDR3 has 15 residues. Germline lookup yields CDR1 SGHRS and CDR2 YFSETQ. The trim removed 2 bases at V and 7 bases at J, leaving 6 bases unmatched. This CDR3 is CASSFGTGDSQPQHF. In nucleotides, the CDR3 is TGCGCCAGCAGCTTTGGGACAGGGGATTCCCAGCCCCAGCATTTT.

Many counts were recorded for this clonotype. The genes are TRBV7-2 and TRBJ2-7; possible D gene TRBD1, 5 bases. Trimming cost V 1 base and J 2 bases, with 9 bases left between them. Germline loops: CDR1 SGHTA, CDR2 FQGNSA. The CDR3 length is 14 residues. The CDR3 spells CASSLVLTAYEQYF. CDR3 sequence (DNA): TGTGCCAGCAGCTTAGTGCTGACAGCCTACGAGCAGTACTTC.

V gene TRBV3-1 combines with J gene TRBJ2-2, with 7 bases matching TRBD2. This CDR3 region has 15 residues. Losses at the gene ends were 6 bases for V and 6 bases for J; bases not matched to a gene: 10. CDR1 is LGHDT, CDR2 YNNKEL, per germline (reference sequence). The CDR3: CASSYAGVRAGELFF. CDR3 nucleotides: TGTGCCAGCAGTTATGCGGGAGTAAGGGCCGGGGAGCTGTTTTTT.

The rearrangement joins TRBV7-3 to TRBJ2-7, with D possibly TRBD2 on 5 matching bases. CDR3 size: 11 residues. V gave up 5 bases and J gave up 6 bases, with 8 bases separating them. Germline lookup yields CDR1 SGHTA and CDR2 FQGTGA. CDR3 nucleotides: TGTGCCAGCAGCCCCGGGGTCGAGCAGTACTTC. Protein product: CASSPGVEQYF.

The gene calls are TRBV7-9 and TRBJ2-7; 8 nucleotides line up with TRBD2. V lost 4 bases, J lost 4 bases, and 6 bases stayed unmatched. In germline, CDR1 is SEHNR, CDR2 FQNEAQ (reference sequence). This CDR3 is built from 14 residues. CDR3 nucleotide sequence: TGTGCCAGCAGCTCCTCACTAGCGGTGTACGAGCAGTACTTC. It yields the protein CASSSSLAVYEQYF.

The chain carries TRBV7-2 and TRBJ1-5; TRBD1 is a possible D gene (5 bases). This CDR3 has 15 amino acids. The V gene's germline CDR1 is SGHTA and CDR2 FQGNSA. V was pared by 2 bases and J by 7 bases, with 15 bases between. The CDR3 bases are TGTGCCAGCAGCTTAAGACGCGGGGCCCCCCAGCCCCAGCATTTT. Amino acids: CASSLRRGAPQPQHF.

This chain uses TRBV7-2 with TRBJ2-7; D is possibly TRBD2 (6 bases). Looked up from germline, CDR1 is SGHTA and CDR2 is FQGNSA. V lost 2 bases to trimming and J lost 1 base, with 15 bases between them. The CDR3 contains 16 residues. The CDR3 DNA sequence: TGTGCCAGCAGCTTAAGGGCGGGGAAGACGTCCTACGAGCAGTACTTC. It specifies CASSLRAGKTSYEQYF. Full variable domain (missing parts from reference TRBV7-2 and TRBJ2-7): GAGVSQSPSNKVTEKGKDVELRCDPISGHTALYWYRQSLGQGLEFLIYFQGNSAPDKSGLPSDRFSAERTGGSVSTLTIQRTQQEDSAVYLCASSLRAGKTSYEQYFGPGTRLTVT.

The V and J genes are TRBV3-1 and TRBJ1-1; possible D gene TRBD1, 6 bases. This CDR3 has 16 amino acids. Germline V gives CDR1 LGHDT, CDR2 YNNKEL (reference sequence). Trimming pared 4 bases from V and 0 bases from J, leaving 15 bases between. The chain's CDR3 is CASSPTGRIMNTEAFF. The CDR3 DNA follows: TGTGCCAGCAGCCCGACAGGACGGATCATGAACACTGAAGCTTTCTTT.

This clonotype was counted ten times or more. The V call is TRBV12-3 or TRBV12-4, the J call TRBJ2-3; either TRBD1 or TRBD2 may fit D (5 bases each). The CDR3 contains 15 residues. V lost 5 bases and J 2 bases, leaving 14 bases between the germline ends. In DNA form, the CDR3 reads TGTGCCAGCAGTGCCCGGGACGGAGCCACAGATACGCAGTATTTT. Its translation: CASSARDGATDTQYF.

V is TRBV20-1 and J is TRBJ2-4, with TRBD1 matching 8 bases. The germline gives CDR1 DFQATT, CDR2 SNEGSKA (reference sequence). The CDR3 runs to 15 residues. V was pared by 7 bases and J by 7 bases, with 15 bases of the junction left unmatched. CDR3 protein: CSGIIPGQGVNIQYF. DNA for the CDR3: TGCAGTGGTATAATCCCTGGACAGGGAGTGAACATTCAGTACTTC.

This clonotype was observed at least ten times. V gene TRBV6-4 combines with J gene TRBJ2-3, with 7 bases aligning to TRBD2. V gave up 3 bases and J gave up 4 bases; unmatched junction bases: 4. The CDR3 covers 14 residues. The germline V gene encodes CDR1 MRHNA and CDR2 SNTAGT. The CDR3 bases are TGTGCCAGCAGTGAGGCGGGAGACGCAGATACGCAGTATTTT. It encodes CASSEAGDADTQYF.

The chain employs TRBV6-4 and TRBJ2-1; D may be TRBD1 or TRBD2 (5 bases each). V dropped 2 bases and J dropped 6 bases, with 8 bases sitting between them. Per the germline V gene, CDR1 is MRHNA and CDR2 is SNTAGT. CDR3 length: 13 residues. The CDR3 region has the DNA TGTGCCAGCAGTGACGATGGGGGCAATGAGCAGTTCTTC. Translating it yields CASSDDGGNEQFF.

This clonotype was recorded at least ten times. The gene calls are TRBV24-1 and TRBJ1-2; the D gene is possibly TRBD1 (5 bases). This CDR3 is built from 12 residues. Germline CDR1 is KGHDR and CDR2 is SFDVKD. V was shortened by 2 bases and J by 6 bases, with 6 bases between the two germline ends. The CDR3 DNA sequence: TGTGCCACCAGTGATTCGGGGCATGGCTACACCTTC. This translates into CATSDSGHGYTF.

J is TRBJ1-2 and V is TRBV19; D is unclear. The CDR3 length is 12 residues. The germline V gene encodes CDR1 LNHDA and CDR2 SQIVND (reference sequence). Trimming shortened V by 5 bases and J by 7 bases, and 11 bases separated the two germline ends. The CDR3 DNA reads as TGTGCCAGTAGTTCTGAGTTGGCTGGCTACACCTTC. It yields the protein CASSSELAGYTF.

The rearrangement links TRBV12-3 or TRBV12-4 to TRBJ1-2; the match to TRBD1 covers 11 bases. V dropped 6 bases and J dropped 12; count of bases not matched to a gene: 12. CDR3 length: 14 amino acids. The CDR3 sequence is CASRPSGTGGLHTF. Written as DNA, the CDR3 is TGTGCCAGCAGACCTTCCGGGACAGGGGGACTCCACACCTTC.

This clonotype showed up just a few times. The rearrangement joins TRBV7-8 to TRBJ1-5; 8 bases are a match to TRBD1. The CDR3 runs to 13 residues. Germline V lookup: CDR1 SGHVS, CDR2 FQNEAQ. After removal of 3 bases from V and 9 bases from J, the junction contained 4 bases not matched to a gene. CDR3 sequence reads: CASSFTGGTPQHF. The CDR3 DNA reads TGTGCCAGCAGCTTCACAGGGGGGACGCCCCAGCATTTT. Looking up the rest from reference TRBV7-8 and TRBJ1-5 gives the full variable domain: GAGVSQSPRYKVAKRGQDVALRCDPISGHVSLFWYQQALGQGPEFLTYFQNEAQLDKSGLPSDRFFAERPEGSVSTLKIQRTQQEDSAVYLCASSFTGGTPQHFGDGTRLSIL.

This clonotype appeared a few times. The chain employs TRBV6-4 and TRBJ1-2, with unresolved D. V was pared by 5 bases and J by 4 bases, with 14 bases between. Germline CDR1 MRHNA, CDR2 SNTAGT. This CDR3 spans 14 amino acids. The CDR3 sequence: CASSWDSAGYGYTF. CDR3 sequence (DNA): TGTGCCAGCAGTTGGGATAGCGCAGGCTATGGCTACACCTTC.

This chain uses TRBV2 with TRBJ1-6; 7 nucleotides match TRBD1. The germline V gene encodes CDR1 SNHLY and CDR2 FYNNEI. V lost 6 bases to trimming and J lost 5 bases; unmatched junction nucleotides: 7. The CDR3 loop spans 15 amino acids. The CDR3 bases are TGTGCCAGCAGAGCAGACAGGGTAGATAATTCACCCCTCCACTTT. It yields the protein CASRADRVDNSPLHF. Based on the CDR3 plus reference TRBV2 and TRBJ1-6, the full variable domain is EPEVTQTPSHQVTQMGQEVILRCVPISNHLYFYWYRQILGQKVEFLVSFYNNEISEKSEIFDDQFSVERPDGSNFTLKIRSTKLEDSAMYFCASRADRVDNSPLHFGNGTRLTVT.

The V call is TRBV15, the J call TRBJ1-1, with no clear D. Germline V CDR1 and CDR2: LNHNV, YYDKDF (reference sequence). The CDR3 is made up of 14 amino acids. Trimming took off 0 bases at V and 5 bases at J, with 10 bases between the two ends. The CDR3 nucleotides are TGTGCCACCAGCAGAGATTTTAGCGGGACTGAAGCTTTCTTT. Translated, it gives CATSRDFSGTEAFF.

As regards this clonotype: A junction boundary mismatches the germline segment, possibly from a read error. The rearrangement joins TRBV18 to TRBJ2-1; D is uncertain. Germline loops: CDR1 KGHSH, CDR2 LQKENI. This CDR3 comprises 15 residues. The CDR3 sequence is CASSPPSLSYSEQFF. The CDR3 DNA sequence: TGTGCCAGCTCACCACCGTCTCTCTCCTACAGTGAGCAGTTCTTC. The variable domain in full, with the rest retrieved from reference TRBV18 and TRBJ2-1, is NAGVMQNPRHLVRRRGQEARLRCSPMKGHSHVYWYRQLPEEGLKFMVYLQKENIIDESGMPKERFSAEFPKEGPSILRIQQVVRGDSAAYFCASSPPSLSYSEQFFGPGTRLTVL.

The chain links TRBV20-1 to TRBJ1-6; no reliable D call. V shed 0 bases and J shed 8 bases, with 11 bases lying between them. CDR1 DFQATT and CDR2 SNEGSKA come from the germline V gene (reference sequence). The CDR3 runs to 14 residues. As DNA, the CDR3 is TGCAGTGCTAGAGAGGAAGGTTTGGATTCACCCCTCCACTTT. Translation: CSAREEGLDSPLHF.